The 12 T cell receptor beta chains below come from one sample, sequenced in a study of cytomegalovirus exposure and HLA in healthy donors. PCR amplification relied on 60 Vbeta primers (plus 13 Jbeta primers). This table comes from immunoSEQ multiplex PCR, and its TCRdb copy is limited to in-frame clones, with some not included. The sample lists about 190,000 clones, approximately 78% occurring once. Source material: PBMCs. The receptor set was obtained from a woman between 18 and 29 years old in good health and CMV-seronegative.

The chain links TRBV28 to TRBJ1-2, with TRBD1 matching over 11 bases. The CDR3 totals 14 residues. Germline-derived CDR1 and CDR2 are MDHEN and SYDVKM. The trim removed 2 bases at V and 8 bases at J, leaving 4 bases unmatched. The CDR3 bases are TGTGCCAGCAGTTTAGCTGGACAGGGGGCCGGCTACACCTTC. Its protein is CASSLAGQGAGYTF.

The chain employs TRBV7-6 and TRBJ2-7, with a tentative D call TRBD1 (6 bases). Germline V gene lookup returns CDR1 SGHVS and CDR2 FNYEAQ. Trimming cost V 8 bases and J 1 base, with 15 bases left between them. This CDR3 contains 14 residues. The CDR3 region is CASSLTGNSYEQYF. As DNA, the CDR3 is TGTGCCAGCTCTTTGACAGGAAATTCCTACGAGCAGTACTTC.

The CDR3 loop is CASSATDRAETQYF. CDR3 coding DNA: TGTGCCAGCAGCGCGACCGACAGGGCAGAGACCCAGTACTTC. The chain links TRBV7-2 to TRBJ2-5; 7 nucleotides line up with TRBD1. The CDR3 sequence is 14 residues long. The trim removed 5 bases at V and 4 bases at J, leaving 7 bases unmatched. CDR1 is SGHTA and CDR2 is FQGNSA in the germline V gene.

The chain has TRBV29-1 and TRBJ2-7, with D possibly matching TRBD2 (5 bases). Germline V gene data show CDR1 as SQVTM and CDR2 as ANQGSEA. CDR3 length equals 14 residues. V was cut by 0 bases and J by 4 bases, with 13 bases left in between. CDR3 residues: CSVEESATGYEQYF. The CDR3, as DNA: TGCAGCGTTGAAGAATCGGCGACGGGGTACGAGCAGTACTTC.

This clone was seen a handful of times. The chain joins TRBV7-2 to TRBJ2-3; D ambiguous. This CDR3 is built from 13 residues. Germline CDR1 and CDR2: SGHTA and FQGNSA. Trimming took off 0 bases at V and 8 bases at J, with 9 bases between the two ends. The CDR3 sequence is CASSLAPAATQYF. In DNA, the CDR3 is TGTGCCAGCAGCTTAGCTCCCGCGGCTACGCAGTATTTT.

The rearrangement links TRBV4-2 to TRBJ2-1; TRBD2 aligns across 9 bases. The CDR3 loop spans 16 amino acids. Germline V lookup: CDR1 LGHNA, CDR2 YNFKEQ. V shed 1 base, J shed 8 bases, and the junction held 9 bases outside the gene matches. CDR3 sequence reads: CASSQAWTSEWHEQFF. DNA for the CDR3: TGTGCCAGCAGCCAAGCCTGGACTAGCGAATGGCATGAGCAGTTCTTC.

The V gene is TRBV6-5, the J gene TRBJ2-7; D not certain. CDR3 length: 16 residues. V lost 0 bases to trimming and J lost 0 bases, with 12 bases between them. CDR1 MNHEY and CDR2 SVGAGI come from the germline V gene. Here the CDR3 DNA reads TGTGCCAGCAGTTACTCACCACCACGGTTCTCCTACGAGCAGTACTTC. This gives the protein CASSYSPPRFSYEQYF.

This clone was recorded only once. V gene TRBV27 combines with J gene TRBJ2-5, with TRBD2 matching 7 bases. CDR1 MNHEY and CDR2 SMNVEV come from the germline V gene (reference sequence). V shed 5 bases and J 1 base; nucleotides not matched to a gene: 7. The CDR3 length is 15 residues. Here the CDR3 reads CASSQGAGLQETQYF. In DNA form, the CDR3 reads TGTGCCAGCAGTCAAGGAGCGGGGCTCCAAGAGACCCAGTACTTC.

J is TRBJ2-2 and V is TRBV30; no reliable D call. CDR1 GTSNPN and CDR2 SVGIG come from the germline V gene (reference sequence). The CDR3 totals 12 residues. The V end lost 4 bases, the J end lost 1 base, and 4 bases lay between the germline ends. For the CDR3, the DNA is TGTGCCTGGAATCAGAACACCGGGGAGCTGTTTTTT. Translated, it gives CAWNQNTGELFF. Complete variable domain (other parts from reference TRBV30 and TRBJ2-2): SQTIHQWPATLVQPVGSPLSLECTVEGTSNPNLYWYRQAAGRGLQLLFYSVGIGQISSEVPQNLSASRPQDRQFILSSKKLLLSDSGFYLCAWNQNTGELFFGEGSRLTVL.

V gene TRBV11-2 combines with J gene TRBJ2-3, with D hard to call. Trimming pared 5 bases from V and 4 bases from J, leaving 10 bases between. Germline lookup yields CDR1 SGHAT and CDR2 FQNNGV. The CDR3 extends over 13 amino acids. CDR3 amino acids: CASSALASDTQYF. For the CDR3, the DNA is TGTGCCAGCAGCGCGCTCGCGTCAGATACGCAGTATTTT.

This clone appeared a single time. The V gene is TRBV11-2, the J gene TRBJ2-7, with 11 bases lining up with TRBD2. The CDR3 extends over 14 amino acids. Looked up from germline, CDR1 is SGHAT and CDR2 is FQNNGV. V was pared by 4 bases and J by 3 bases, with 2 bases of the junction left unmatched. CDR3 bases: TGTGCCAGCAGCTCACTAGCGGGGGTCTACGAGCAGTACTTC. It translates to CASSSLAGVYEQYF.

The CDR3 region has the DNA TGTGCCAGCAGCTTATGGTCGGGGGGACAGGGGACGGGAGTACGCGAGCAGTACTTC. As protein: CASSLWSGGQGTGVREQYF. V is TRBV11-2 and J is TRBJ2-7; 10 bases agree with TRBD1. The CDR3 totals 19 residues. V lost 2 bases to trimming and J lost 6 bases; unmatched junction nucleotides: 19. CDR1 SGHAT and CDR2 FQNNGV come from the germline V gene.